Listed here are 26 T cell receptor beta chains from one sample, sequenced in a study of CD8+CD57+ T cells in acquired aplastic anemia. The template used for profiling TCR beta VDJ and CDR3 was genomic DNA. TCRdb fed the reads into MiXCR, producing one record per CDR3 protein. The sample shows 150,000 to 200,000 distinct CDR3 sequences, 50% to 75% of them seen only once. Sequencing input: sorted CD4+, CD8+, or CD8+CD57+ T cells (not recorded which) from PBMCs. Every receptor here comes from a human donor with severe aplastic anemia or a healthy control (not recorded which).

This clonotype came up many times. The rearrangement links TRBV12-3 or TRBV12-4 to TRBJ1-1; D is unresolved. CDR3 length: 14 amino acids. Deletions cut 5 bases from V and 0 bases from J, with 10 bases between. CDR3 DNA: TGTGCCAGCAGTACGCTTGGGGTGAACACTGAAGCTTTCTTT. It encodes CASSTLGVNTEAFF.

This clonotype was detected ten times or more. DNA for the CDR3: TGTGCCAGCAGTTTAGCTCTATTCGACCAAAGTCCGTATTTT. Residues: CASSLALFDQSPYF. V is TRBV12-3 or TRBV12-4 and J is TRBJ2-3; D gene ambiguous. The CDR3 spans 14 residues. V dropped 0 bases and J dropped 14 bases, with 18 bases sitting between them.

This clonotype has more than one count but fewer than ten. This sequence joins TRBV27 and TRBJ2-7, with a tentative D call TRBD1 (5 bases). Germline V CDR1 and CDR2: MNHEY, SMNVEV (reference sequence). Trimming took off 0 bases at V and 0 bases at J, with 12 bases between the two ends. The CDR3 runs 16 residues. The CDR3 DNA follows: TGTGCCAGCAGTTTATCTGGGGCCAAAAGCTCCTACGAGCAGTACTTC. Translated: CASSLSGAKSSYEQYF.

This clonotype was found many times. The chain is built from TRBV3-2 and TRBJ2-7; the table's D gene call, TRBD1, was not cross checked with the DNA. TRBV3-2 is marked as a pseudogene. The CDR3 contains 17 residues. The CDR3 is CASSQPPETGMINEQYF. Here the CDR3 DNA reads TGTGCCAGCAGCCAACCCCCCGAGACAGGTATGATAAACGAGCAGTACTTC.

The chain carries TRBV20-1 and TRBJ1-1, with 8 nucleotides matching TRBD1. The germline V gene encodes CDR1 DFQATT and CDR2 SNEGSKA (reference sequence). Trimming removed 3 bases from V and 7 bases from J; junction bases left unmatched: 10. The CDR3 extends over 14 amino acids. CDR3 protein: CSARSGGTSFEAFF. CDR3 in DNA: TGCAGTGCTAGGTCAGGGGGCACTTCTTTTGAAGCTTTCTTT.

The V call is TRBV7-9, the J call TRBJ1-6; D may be TRBD1 (6 bases). Trimming pared 3 bases from V and 6 bases from J, leaving 12 bases between. Germline assignment: CDR1 SEHNR and CDR2 FQNEAQ (reference sequence). The CDR3 has 15 residues. The CDR3: CASSLRGGVNSPLHF. CDR3 DNA: TGTGCCAGCAGCTTGCGGGGGGGCGTTAATTCACCCCTCCACTTT.

The V call is TRBV19, the J call TRBJ1-5; possible D gene TRBD1, 6 bases. Germline lookup yields CDR1 LNHDA and CDR2 SQIVND (reference sequence). The CDR3 length is 14 residues. The CDR3 sequence: CASGGRGRHQPQHF. In DNA, the CDR3 is TGTGCTAGTGGGGGCAGGGGAAGGCATCAGCCCCAGCATTTT.

The rearrangement links TRBV29-1 to TRBJ2-7; 9 nucleotides agree with TRBD1. V gave up 5 bases and J gave up 5 bases; unmatched junction bases: 13. From germline, CDR1 is SQVTM and CDR2 ANQGSEA. This CDR3 is built from 15 residues. CDR3 amino acids: CSVRFPGQGWNEQYF. The CDR3 DNA follows: TGCAGCGTTCGATTTCCGGGACAGGGTTGGAACGAGCAGTACTTC.

The gene calls are TRBV5-8 and TRBJ2-3; D may correspond to TRBD1 or TRBD2 (6 bases each). The CDR3 totals 15 residues. Germline assignment: CDR1 SGHTS and CDR2 YDEGEE. The V end lost 5 bases, the J end lost 3 bases, and 16 bases lay between the germline ends. The CDR3 coding sequence is TGTGCCAGCAGTCTATTAACAGGGAGGACAGATACGCAGTATTTT. Protein product: CASSLLTGRTDTQYF.

This clonotype was found a few times. This chain uses TRBV5-1 with TRBJ2-7; the match to TRBD2 covers 11 bases. V shed 4 bases and J 5 bases; nucleotides not matched to a gene: 5. CDR3 size: 14 residues. Germline assignment: CDR1 SGHRS and CDR2 YFSETQ. CDR3 loop: CASSPLTSGNEQYF. The CDR3 nucleotides are TGCGCCAGCAGCCCCTTGACTAGCGGGAACGAGCAGTACTTC.

The chain carries TRBV10-3 and TRBJ2-3; the D is unclear. The germline V gene encodes CDR1 ENHRY and CDR2 SYGVKD. V lost 11 bases, J lost 2 bases, and 14 bases lay in between. The CDR3 totals 13 residues. CDR3 nucleotide sequence: TGTGCCCCCCAAGGGCAAAACACAGATACGCAGTATTTT. It specifies CAPQGQNTDTQYF.

This clonotype was counted ten times or more. The chain links TRBV7-8 to TRBJ1-1; D may be TRBD1 (6 bases). Germline V lookup: CDR1 SGHVS, CDR2 FQNEAQ. The CDR3 is 16 residues long. Trimming left V 2 bases short and J 1 base short, with 14 bases between. The CDR3 spells CASSLIQGHQNTEAFF. The CDR3 region has the DNA TGTGCCAGCAGCTTAATCCAGGGACACCAGAACACTGAAGCTTTCTTT.

The chain uses TRBV2 and TRBJ2-7; TRBD2 is a possible D gene (6 bases). V was trimmed by 0 bases and J by 2 bases, leaving 14 bases between them. Germline V gene data show CDR1 as SNHLY and CDR2 as FYNNEI. This CDR3 has 16 amino acids. CDR3 protein: CASSEAEWGVPYEQYF. CDR3 DNA sequence: TGTGCCAGCAGTGAAGCGGAGTGGGGGGTCCCCTACGAGCAGTACTTC. Looking up the rest from reference TRBV2 and TRBJ2-7 gives the full variable domain: EPEVTQTPSHQVTQMGQEVILRCVPISNHLYFYWYRQILGQKVEFLVSFYNNEISEKSEIFDDQFSVERPDGSNFTLKIRSTKLEDSAMYFCASSEAEWGVPYEQYFGPGTRLTVT.

The chain employs TRBV10-3 and TRBJ2-5; TRBD1 aligns across 7 bases. V shed 8 bases and J 4 bases; nucleotides not matched to a gene: 1. Germline V CDR1 and CDR2: ENHRY, SYGVKD. The length of the CDR3 is 11 residues. CDR3 sequence: CAIRTGETQYF. CDR3 in DNA: TGTGCCATCCGGACAGGAGAGACCCAGTACTTC.

This chain connects TRBV7-3 to TRBJ2-5; 8 bases are shared with TRBD2. Germline loops: CDR1 SGHTA, CDR2 FQGTGA. The trim removed 5 bases at V and 6 bases at J, leaving 17 bases unmatched. The CDR3 consists of 17 residues. CDR3 in amino acids: CASSPGGDHPTLKTQYF. In DNA, the CDR3 is TGTGCCAGCAGCCCGGGGGGGGACCACCCAACCTTGAAGACCCAGTACTTC.

The rearrangement links TRBV24-1 to TRBJ2-5, with 11 bases fitting TRBD1. The trim removed 3 bases at V and 3 bases at J, leaving 8 bases unmatched. The CDR3 sequence is 17 residues long. Germline V lookup: CDR1 KGHDR, CDR2 SFDVKD. CDR3 DNA: TGTGCCACCAGTGATCTCTACTGGACAGGGGGCGAAGAGACCCAGTACTTC. This gives the protein CATSDLYWTGGEETQYF.

The chain joins TRBV7-6 to TRBJ2-3; no clear D gene. Germline lookup yields CDR1 SGHVS and CDR2 FNYEAQ. The CDR3 loop spans 14 amino acids. Trimming took off 0 bases at V and 2 bases at J, with 6 bases between the two ends. CDR3 DNA sequence: TGTGCCAGCAGCTTAGCGCACTACACAGATACGCAGTATTTT. Residues: CASSLAHYTDTQYF.

This clonotype was recorded many times. The V call is TRBV2, the J call TRBJ2-5; a possible D gene is TRBD1 (5 bases). The CDR3 is made up of 13 amino acids. Per the germline V gene, CDR1 is SNHLY and CDR2 is FYNNEI. V was shortened by 11 bases and J by 2 bases, with 15 bases between the two germline ends. CDR3 in amino acids: CAGLTARQETQYF. CDR3 nucleotide sequence: TGTGCCGGATTGACAGCGAGACAAGAGACCCAGTACTTC.

The chain uses TRBV5-6 and TRBJ1-1; D is ambiguous. The germline V gene encodes CDR1 SGHDT and CDR2 YYEEEE. The CDR3 covers 16 residues. Trimming stripped 0 bases from V and 3 bases from J, with 15 bases between. DNA of the CDR3: TGTGCCAGCAGCTTGGCGTATGGTTCGGGTTACACTGAAGCTTTCTTT. It codes for CASSLAYGSGYTEAFF.

The V gene is TRBV24-1, the J gene TRBJ1-4, with 11 bases lining up with TRBD1. The CDR3 loop spans 15 amino acids. The J segment lost 8 bases and the V segment lost 7 bases, leaving 8 bases of the junction unmatched. Germline values: CDR1 KGHDR, CDR2 SFDVKD. Here the CDR3 DNA reads TGTGCCACCAGGGGGACAGGGGGGTTTTGGGAAAAACTGTTTTTT. It codes for CATRGTGGFWEKLFF.

V usage is TRBV7-9 and J usage is TRBJ1-1; D is uncertain. The germline V and J ends were trimmed by 8 bases and 1 base, with 11 bases remaining between them. CDR3 length equals 13 residues. CDR1 and CDR2 from the germline V gene are SEHNR and FQNEAQ (reference sequence). The CDR3 nucleotides are TGTGCCAGCGGATTGAGGGAGAACACTGAAGCTTTCTTT. Its protein product is CASGLRENTEAFF.

This clonotype was seen at least ten times. The genes are TRBV4-3 and TRBJ2-5; tentative D call: TRBD1 (6 bases). The length of the CDR3 is 19 residues. Trimming took 0 bases from V and 6 from J, leaving 26 bases between them. The germline CDR1 and CDR2 sequences are LGHNA and YSLEER. CDR3 in DNA: TGCGCCAGCAGCCAAGAATGGGGCTTGGGCCAGGGGAGATTGAAGACCCAGTACTTC. Its translation: CASSQEWGLGQGRLKTQYF.

This clonotype showed up just a few times. V and J are TRBV27 and TRBJ1-1, with TRBD1 matching over 7 bases. Germline V gene data show CDR1 as MNHEY and CDR2 as SMNVEV (reference sequence). With V trimmed by 3 bases and J by 2 bases, 6 bases remained unmatched. The length of the CDR3 is 15 residues. CDR3 DNA: TGTGCCAGCAGTTTGAGGGCAGGGGGAAACACTGAAGCTTTCTTT. This translates into CASSLRAGGNTEAFF.

This clonotype was detected a few times. The rearrangement uses TRBV10-2 and TRBJ2-3; the match to TRBD2 covers 8 bases. Germline CDR1 is WSHSY and CDR2 is SAAADI. V lost 6 bases and J lost 2; bases outside the gene matches: 10. The CDR3 contains 16 residues. The CDR3: CASSSKRGPPTDTQYF. In nucleotides, the CDR3 is TGCGCCAGCAGCTCGAAGCGGGGGCCACCCACAGATACGCAGTATTTT.

This clonotype was counted only a few times. The chain links TRBV28 to TRBJ1-5; 7 bases fit TRBD1. This CDR3 has 18 residues. The ends lost 7 bases at V and 1 base at J; junction bases unmatched: 16. CDR1 and CDR2 (germline): MDHEN, SYDVKM. CDR3 loop: CASTHSGHLQGSNQPQHF. The CDR3 DNA sequence: TGTGCCAGCACCCATTCGGGACATTTACAGGGGAGCAATCAGCCCCAGCATTTT.

J is TRBJ1-5 and V is TRBV7-2; D is unresolved. Deletions cut 4 bases from V and 0 bases from J, with 16 bases between. Germline V gene lookup returns CDR1 SGHTA and CDR2 FQGNSA. This CDR3 is 17 amino acids long. DNA for the CDR3: TGTGCCAGCAGCTCTACGGGTGCATTAAATAGCAATCAGCCCCAGCATTTT. Encoded protein: CASSSTGALNSNQPQHF.